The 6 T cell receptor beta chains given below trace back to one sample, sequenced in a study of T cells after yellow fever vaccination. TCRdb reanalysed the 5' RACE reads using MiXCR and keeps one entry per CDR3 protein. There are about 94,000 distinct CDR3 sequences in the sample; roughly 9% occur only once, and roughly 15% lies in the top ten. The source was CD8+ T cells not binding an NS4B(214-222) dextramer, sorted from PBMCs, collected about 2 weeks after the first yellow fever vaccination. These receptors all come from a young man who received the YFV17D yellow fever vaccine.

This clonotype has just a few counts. The CDR3 coding sequence is TGTGCCAGCACCGGGGGGGGGTCCAATGAGCAGTTCTTC. This translates into CASTGGGSNEQFF. The genes are TRBV2 and TRBJ2-1; 8 nucleotides align to TRBD2. The CDR3 spans 13 residues. The germline V gene has CDR1 SNHLY and CDR2 FYNNEI. Germline trimming cut 7 bases from V and 6 bases from J; bases unmatched to any gene: 5.

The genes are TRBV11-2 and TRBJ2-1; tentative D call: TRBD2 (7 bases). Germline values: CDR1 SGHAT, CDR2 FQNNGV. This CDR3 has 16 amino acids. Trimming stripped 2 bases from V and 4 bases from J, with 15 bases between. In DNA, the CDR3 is TGTGCCAGCAGCTTAATGGGGGGGGGGCTATACAATGAGCAGTTCTTC. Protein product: CASSLMGGGLYNEQFF. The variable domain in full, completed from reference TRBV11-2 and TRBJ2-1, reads EAGVAQSPRYKIIEKRQSVAFWCNPISGHATLYWYQQILGQGPKLLIQFQNNGVVDDSQLPKDRFSAERLKGVDSTLKIQPAKLEDSAVYLCASSLMGGGLYNEQFFGPGTRLTVL.

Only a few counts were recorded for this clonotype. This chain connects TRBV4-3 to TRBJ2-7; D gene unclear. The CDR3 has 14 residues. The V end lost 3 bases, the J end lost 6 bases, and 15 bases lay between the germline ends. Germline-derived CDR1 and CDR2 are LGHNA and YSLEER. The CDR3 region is CASSQISPIGEQYV. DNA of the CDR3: TGCGCCAGCAGCCAGATTTCACCGATCGGCGAGCAGTACGTC.

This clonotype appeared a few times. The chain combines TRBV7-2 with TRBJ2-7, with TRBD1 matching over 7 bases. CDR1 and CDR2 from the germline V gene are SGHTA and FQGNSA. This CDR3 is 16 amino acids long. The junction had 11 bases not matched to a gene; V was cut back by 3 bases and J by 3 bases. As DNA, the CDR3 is TGTGCCAGCAGCTTCCTGACAGGGAAGGTTAGCTACGAGCAGTACTTC. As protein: CASSFLTGKVSYEQYF.

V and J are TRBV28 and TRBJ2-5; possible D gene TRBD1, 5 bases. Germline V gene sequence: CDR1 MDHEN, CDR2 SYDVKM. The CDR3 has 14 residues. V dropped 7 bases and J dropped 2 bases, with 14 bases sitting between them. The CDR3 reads CASTGRQLQETQYF. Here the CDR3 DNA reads TGTGCCAGCACTGGTAGACAGTTGCAAGAGACCCAGTACTTC.

DNA for the CDR3: TGTGCCAGCAGCCAGGGACTAGCGGGGGGGCCACACAATGAGCAGTTCTTC. Residues: CASSQGLAGGPHNEQFF. This rearrangement joins TRBV4-2 to TRBJ2-1, with 16 bases lining up with TRBD2. V shed 3 bases and J 5 bases; nucleotides not matched to a gene: 4. The length of the CDR3 is 17 residues. In germline, CDR1 is LGHNA, CDR2 YNFKEQ.